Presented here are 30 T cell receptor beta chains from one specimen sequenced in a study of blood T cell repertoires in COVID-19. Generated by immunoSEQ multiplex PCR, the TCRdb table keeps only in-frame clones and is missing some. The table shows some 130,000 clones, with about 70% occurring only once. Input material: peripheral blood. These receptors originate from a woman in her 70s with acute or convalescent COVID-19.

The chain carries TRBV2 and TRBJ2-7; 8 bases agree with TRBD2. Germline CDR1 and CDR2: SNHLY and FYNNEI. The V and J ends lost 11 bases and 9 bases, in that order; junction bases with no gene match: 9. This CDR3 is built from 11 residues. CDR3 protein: CAARGATGQYF. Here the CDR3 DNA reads TGTGCCGCGCGGGGGGCAACCGGGCAGTACTTC.

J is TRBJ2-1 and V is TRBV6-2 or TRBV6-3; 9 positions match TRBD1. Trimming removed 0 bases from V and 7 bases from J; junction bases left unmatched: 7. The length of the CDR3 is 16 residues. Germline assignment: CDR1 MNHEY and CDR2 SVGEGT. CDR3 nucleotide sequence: TGTGCCAGCAGTTACTCGACGGGACAGGGAGCGAATGAGCAGTTCTTC. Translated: CASSYSTGQGANEQFF.

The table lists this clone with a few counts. CDR3 DNA sequence: TGTGCCAGCAGCATTGAGGGACAGCAACATAACTATGGCTACACCTTC. This encodes CASSIEGQQHNYGYTF. This chain uses TRBV21-1 with TRBJ1-2; TRBD1, the table's D call, lacks a check against the DNA. TRBV21-1 is a documented pseudogene. The CDR3 has 16 amino acids.

The CDR3 protein is CASSVSAGGRSDEQFF. The CDR3 DNA sequence: TGTGCCAGCAGCGTCTCGGCGGGAGGCCGCAGCGATGAGCAGTTCTTC. V gene TRBV9 combines with J gene TRBJ2-1; 8 nucleotides align to TRBD2. Germline lookup yields CDR1 SGDLS and CDR2 YYNGEE. V was clipped by 2 bases and J by 8 bases; unmatched bases: 12. There are 16 residues in the CDR3.

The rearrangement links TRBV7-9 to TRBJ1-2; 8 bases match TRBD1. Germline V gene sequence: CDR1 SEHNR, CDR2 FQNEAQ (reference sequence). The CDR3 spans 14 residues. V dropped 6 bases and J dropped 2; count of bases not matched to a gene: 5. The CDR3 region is CASSSGQGNYGYTF. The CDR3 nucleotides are TGTGCCAGCAGTTCCGGACAGGGAAACTATGGCTACACCTTC.

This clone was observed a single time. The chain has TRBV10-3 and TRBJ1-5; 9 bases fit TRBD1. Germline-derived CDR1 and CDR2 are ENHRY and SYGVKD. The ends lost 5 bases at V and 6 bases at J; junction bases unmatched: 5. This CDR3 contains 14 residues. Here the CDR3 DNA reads TGTGCCATCAGTTCGACAGGGGGGGTTCAGCCCCAGCATTTT. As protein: CAISSTGGVQPQHF.

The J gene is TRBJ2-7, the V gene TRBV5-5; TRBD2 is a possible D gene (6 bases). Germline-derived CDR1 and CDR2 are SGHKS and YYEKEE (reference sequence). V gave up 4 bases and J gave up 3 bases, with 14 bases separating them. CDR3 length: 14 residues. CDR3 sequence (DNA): TGTGCCAGCAGCCGACTAGAATCGGGCTACGAGCAGTACTTC. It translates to CASSRLESGYEQYF.

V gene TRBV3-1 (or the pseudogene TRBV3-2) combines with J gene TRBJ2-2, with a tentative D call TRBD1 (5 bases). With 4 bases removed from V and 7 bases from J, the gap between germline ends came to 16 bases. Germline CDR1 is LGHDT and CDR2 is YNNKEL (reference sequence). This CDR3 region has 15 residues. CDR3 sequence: CASSPTQGSGGELFF. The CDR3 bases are TGTGCCAGCAGCCCTACCCAGGGTTCCGGCGGGGAGCTGTTTTTT.

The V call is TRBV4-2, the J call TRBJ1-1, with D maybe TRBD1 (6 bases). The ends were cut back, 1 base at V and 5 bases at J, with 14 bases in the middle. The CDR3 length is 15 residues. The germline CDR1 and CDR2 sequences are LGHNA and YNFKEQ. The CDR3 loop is CASSQAQGGGTEAFF. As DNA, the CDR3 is TGTGCCAGCAGCCAAGCCCAAGGGGGGGGTACTGAAGCTTTCTTT.

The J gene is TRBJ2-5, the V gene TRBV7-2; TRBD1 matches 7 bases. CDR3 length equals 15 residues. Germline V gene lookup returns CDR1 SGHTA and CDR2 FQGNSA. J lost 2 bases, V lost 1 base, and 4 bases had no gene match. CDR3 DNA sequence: TGTGCCAGCAGCTTAGTGACGGGACAGCAAGAGACCCAGTACTTC. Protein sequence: CASSLVTGQQETQYF. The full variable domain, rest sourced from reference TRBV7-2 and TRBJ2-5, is GAGVSQSPSNKVTEKGKDVELRCDPISGHTALYWYRQSLGQGLEFLIYFQGNSAPDKSGLPSDRFSAERTGGSVSTLTIQRTQQEDSAVYLCASSLVTGQQETQYFGPGTRLLVL.

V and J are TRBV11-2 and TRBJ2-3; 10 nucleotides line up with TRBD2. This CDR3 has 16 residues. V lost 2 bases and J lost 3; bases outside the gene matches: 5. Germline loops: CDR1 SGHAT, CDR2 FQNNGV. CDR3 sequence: CASSLQRGGGTDTQYF. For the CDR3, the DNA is TGTGCCAGCAGCTTACAGCGGGGGGGCGGGACAGATACGCAGTATTTT.

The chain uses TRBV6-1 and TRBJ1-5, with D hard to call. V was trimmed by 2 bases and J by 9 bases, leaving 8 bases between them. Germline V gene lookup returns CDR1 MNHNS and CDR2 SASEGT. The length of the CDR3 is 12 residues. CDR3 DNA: TGTGCCAGCAGTGAATCCTTGGCGCCCCAGCATTTT. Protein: CASSESLAPQHF.

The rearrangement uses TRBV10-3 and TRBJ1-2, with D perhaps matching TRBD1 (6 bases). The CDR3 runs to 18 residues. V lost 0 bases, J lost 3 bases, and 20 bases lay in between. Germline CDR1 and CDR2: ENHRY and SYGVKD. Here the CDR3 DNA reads TGTGCCATCAGTGAGTCGAGGAGTAGAGGCGGACAGCACTATGGCTACACCTTC. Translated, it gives CAISESRSRGGQHYGYTF.

The CDR3 DNA sequence: TGTGCCAGCAGTCAACCACAGGGCACTGAAGCTTTCTTT. Translated, it gives CASSQPQGTEAFF. The J gene is TRBJ1-1, the V gene TRBV3-1 (or the pseudogene TRBV3-2); weak D call: TRBD1 (6 bases). V lost 6 bases and J lost 4, with 12 bases in between. This CDR3 region has 13 residues. Germline V CDR1 and CDR2: LGHDT, YNNKEL (reference sequence).

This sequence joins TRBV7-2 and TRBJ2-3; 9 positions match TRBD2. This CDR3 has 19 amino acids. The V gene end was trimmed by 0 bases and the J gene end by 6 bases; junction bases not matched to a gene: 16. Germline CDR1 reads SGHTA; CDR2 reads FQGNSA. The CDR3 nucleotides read TGTGCCAGCAGCTTAGCGGGGAGTCTAGCGGGATCAATTAGGGATACGCAGTATTTT. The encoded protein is CASSLAGSLAGSIRDTQYF.

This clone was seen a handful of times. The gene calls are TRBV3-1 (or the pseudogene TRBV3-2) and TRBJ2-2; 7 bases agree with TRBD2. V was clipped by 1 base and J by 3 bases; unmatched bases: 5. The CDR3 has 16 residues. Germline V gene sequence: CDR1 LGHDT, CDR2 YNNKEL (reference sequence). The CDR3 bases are TGTGCCAGCAGCCAAGTCCCTAGCGGCTACACCGGGGAGCTGTTTTTT. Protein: CASSQVPSGYTGELFF.

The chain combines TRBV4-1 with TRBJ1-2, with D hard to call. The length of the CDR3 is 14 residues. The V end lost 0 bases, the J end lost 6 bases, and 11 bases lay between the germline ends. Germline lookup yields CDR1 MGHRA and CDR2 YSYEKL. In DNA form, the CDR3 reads TGCGCCAGCAGCCAAGATTCCGGTTATGATGGCTACACCTTC. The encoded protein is CASSQDSGYDGYTF.

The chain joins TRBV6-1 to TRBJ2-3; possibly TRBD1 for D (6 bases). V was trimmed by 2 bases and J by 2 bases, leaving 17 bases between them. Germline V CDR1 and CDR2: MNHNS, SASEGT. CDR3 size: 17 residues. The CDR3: CASSELSGTTYTDTQYF. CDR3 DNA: TGTGCCAGCAGTGAACTATCCGGGACAACTTACACAGATACGCAGTATTTT.

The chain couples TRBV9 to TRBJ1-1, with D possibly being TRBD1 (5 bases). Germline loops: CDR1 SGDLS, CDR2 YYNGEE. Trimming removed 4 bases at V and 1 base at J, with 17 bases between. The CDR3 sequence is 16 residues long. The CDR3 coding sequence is TGTGCCAGCAGCATCCTCCCCTCAGGGCCGAACACTGAAGCTTTCTTT. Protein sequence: CASSILPSGPNTEAFF.

As DNA, the CDR3 is TGCGCCAGCAGCTCGCAGCGGGGGCGACCTACTAGCACAGATACGCAGTATTTT. Amino acid sequence: CASSSQRGRPTSTDTQYF. V and J are TRBV5-1 and TRBJ2-3; 8 bases match TRBD2. CDR1 and CDR2 (germline): SGHRS, YFSETQ. CDR3 size: 18 residues. V lost 3 bases and J lost 0; bases outside the gene matches: 12.

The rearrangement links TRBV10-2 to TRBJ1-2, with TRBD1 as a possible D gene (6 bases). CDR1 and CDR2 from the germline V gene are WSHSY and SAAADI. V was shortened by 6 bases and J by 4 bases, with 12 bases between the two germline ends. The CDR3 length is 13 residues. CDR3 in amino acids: CASRDSGVYGYTF. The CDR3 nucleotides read TGCGCCAGCAGGGATTCAGGGGTCTATGGCTACACCTTC.

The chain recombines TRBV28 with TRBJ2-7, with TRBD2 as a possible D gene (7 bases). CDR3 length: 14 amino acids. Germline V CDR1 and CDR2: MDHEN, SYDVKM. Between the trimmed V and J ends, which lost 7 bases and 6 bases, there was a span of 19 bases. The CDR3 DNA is TGTGCCAGCAATTACGGGGGCGGGAGCCTCGAGCAGTACTTC. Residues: CASNYGGGSLEQYF.

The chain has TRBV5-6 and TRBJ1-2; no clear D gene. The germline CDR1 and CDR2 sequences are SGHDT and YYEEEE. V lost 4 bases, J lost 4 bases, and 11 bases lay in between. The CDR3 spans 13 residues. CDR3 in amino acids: CASSPQSGYGYTF. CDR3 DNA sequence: TGTGCCAGCAGCCCCCAGTCTGGCTATGGCTACACCTTC.

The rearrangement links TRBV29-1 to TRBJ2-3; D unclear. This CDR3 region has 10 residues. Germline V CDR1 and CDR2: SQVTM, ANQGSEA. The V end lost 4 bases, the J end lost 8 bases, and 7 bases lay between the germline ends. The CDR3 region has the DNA TGCAGCGTTGGCCTAGGTACGCAGTATTTT. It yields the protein CSVGLGTQYF.

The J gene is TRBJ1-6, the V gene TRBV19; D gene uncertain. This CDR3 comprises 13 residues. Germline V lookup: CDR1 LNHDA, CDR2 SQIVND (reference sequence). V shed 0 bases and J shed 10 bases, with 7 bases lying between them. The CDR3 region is CASSIDVFSPLHF. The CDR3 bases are TGTGCCAGTAGTATAGATGTATTCTCACCCCTCCACTTT.

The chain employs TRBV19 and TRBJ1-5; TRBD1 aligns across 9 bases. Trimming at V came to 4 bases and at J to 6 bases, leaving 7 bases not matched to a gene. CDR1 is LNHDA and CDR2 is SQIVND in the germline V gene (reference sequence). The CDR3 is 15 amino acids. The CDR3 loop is CASSKTNRGLQPQHF. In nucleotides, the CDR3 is TGTGCCAGTAGTAAAACGAACAGGGGGCTTCAGCCCCAGCATTTT.

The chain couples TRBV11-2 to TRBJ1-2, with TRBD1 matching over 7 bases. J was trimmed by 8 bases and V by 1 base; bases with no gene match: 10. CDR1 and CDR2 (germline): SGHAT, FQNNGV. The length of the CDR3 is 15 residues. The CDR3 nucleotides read TGTGCCAGCAGCTTAGCCAGGACAGGAGTATGGGGCTACACCTTC. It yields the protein CASSLARTGVWGYTF.

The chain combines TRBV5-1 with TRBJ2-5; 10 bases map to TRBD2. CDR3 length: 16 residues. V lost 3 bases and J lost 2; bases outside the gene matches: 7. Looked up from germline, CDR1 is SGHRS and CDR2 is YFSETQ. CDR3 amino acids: CASSSQTSGTQETQYF. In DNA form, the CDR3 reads TGCGCCAGCAGCTCCCAAACTAGCGGGACACAAGAGACCCAGTACTTC.

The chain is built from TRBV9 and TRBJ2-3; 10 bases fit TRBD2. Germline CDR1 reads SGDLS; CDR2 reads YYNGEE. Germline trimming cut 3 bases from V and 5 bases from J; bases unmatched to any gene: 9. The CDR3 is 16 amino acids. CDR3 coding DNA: TGTGCCAGCAGCGCCCAGCCGGGACTAGCGTTAGATACGCAGTATTTT. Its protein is CASSAQPGLALDTQYF.

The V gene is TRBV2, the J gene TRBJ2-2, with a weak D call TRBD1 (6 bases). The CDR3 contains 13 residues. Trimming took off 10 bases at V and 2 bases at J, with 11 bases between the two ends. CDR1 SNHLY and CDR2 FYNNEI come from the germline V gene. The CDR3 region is CANGQTNTGELFF. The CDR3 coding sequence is TGTGCCAACGGACAGACTAACACCGGGGAGCTGTTTTTT. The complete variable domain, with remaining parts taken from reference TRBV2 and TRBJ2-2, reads EPEVTQTPSHQVTQMGQEVILRCVPISNHLYFYWYRQILGQKVEFLVSFYNNEISEKSEIFDDQFSVERPDGSNFTLKIRSTKLEDSAMYFCANGQTNTGELFFGEGSRLTVL.